This TCR beta chain was captured in a study of Ad26.COV2.S vaccination and SARS-CoV-2 variants (dated by TCRdb to 2020 to 2022). About the full investigation: Vaccine-arm donors came from COV1001, a multicentre, randomized, double-blind, placebo-controlled phase I-IIa trial of Ad26.COV2.S in healthy adults. Ad26.COV2.S was administered intramuscularly at a dose of 5x10^10 or 1x10^11 viral particles, either as one shot or as two shots given 56 days apart. TCRbeta repertoire sequencing was used to assess the specificity and breadth of SARS-CoV-2-reactive T cell receptors after Ad26.COV2.S vaccination. The TCR-sequenced set comprised approximately 32 samples: around 20 Ad26.COV2.S vaccine recipients, 5 placebo recipients and 8 SARS-CoV-2 convalescent individuals. Trial participants were randomized into five groups of five, in which low-dose or high-dose Ad26.COV2.S was given once or twice, or placebo was given on both occasions. Investigators remained blinded to trial group allocation during experiments and outcome assessment. Overall study results and their limits: Substantial breadth of spike-specific CD8+ and CD4+ T cell responses was reported after vaccination. The study was not powered for comparison of responses between vaccine doses or regimens. Non-spike TCR breadth was comparable between vaccine and placebo recipients, consistent with the vaccine containing only spike. Spike-specific TCR breadth was higher in Ad26.COV2.S recipients than in placebo recipients (P = 0.0014). The authors noted that the TCR breadth and depth analyses may have underestimated total T cell responses.

CDR1 and CDR2 are read off the germline V gene as LGHNA and YSLEER. V is pared back by 1 base and J by 5 bases, with 14 bases lying between the germline termini. Its CDR3 holds 15 amino acids, cysteine through phenylalanine. Just CDR3 DNA is preserved here, 45 bases in frame from base 1. Note on this clone: It lacks a known antigen. No base quality values were provided; no much bigger clone lies one nucleotide off.

The immunoSEQ Assay was used to sequence TCRbeta CDR3 regions. After extraction, genomic DNA underwent amplification by bias-controlled multiplex PCR, followed by high-throughput sequencing. On the study's bioinformatics: To quantify the absolute abundance of every unique TCRbeta CDR3 region, sequences were collapsed and filtered. T cell fraction was estimated by normalization of TCRbeta template counts to usable DNA, with usable DNA being measured through amplification of reference genes present in all nucleated cells. Repertoire TCRs were annotated as SARS-CoV-2-specific by exact matching of V gene, CDR3 amino acid sequence and J gene to a known reactive TCR set. The reference SARS-CoV-2 TCR set came from MIRA and was filtered for enrichment in COVID-19-positive ImmuneCODE repertoires, removing public or cross-reactive TCRs. Using the MIRA antigens, annotated TCRs were further analysed by specific ORF or by position within an ORF. Breadth was defined as annotated unique rearrangements over total unique productive rearrangements; depth was the summed frequency of those rearrangements. Two-sided Wilcoxon rank-sum tests were used to compare TCR breadth between groups. What TCRdb holds here is the immuneACCESS table cut down to in-frame rearrangements. Part of the clones is not present; checked against another copy, under half of the missing clones reflect an unresolved V gene, and the others are unexplained. For V, J and clone size, that table is used; D and trimming come from the DNA. The sample table shows about 680,000 clones, and approximately 88% are seen once. Of the sample, approximately 1.5% falls within the top ten clones.

In light of the paper, this sample's treatment or condition label describes: some 20 received Ad26.COV2.S at low or high dose, single or two shots; 5 received placebo; per-sample allocation not given. For vaccine and placebo recipients, repertoires were sequenced using samples collected on day 63 after the first injection. Between 29 July and 7 August 2020, Cohort 1b enrolled about 27 adults aged 18-55 years at one site in Boston, USA. Ad26.COV2.S was a replication-incompetent adenovirus type 26 vector expressing a prefusion-stabilized SARS-CoV-2 spike protein from the original Wuhan strain. This sequence originates from a person between 18 and 59 years old who received the Ad26.COV2.S COVID-19 vaccine or a placebo. Recombination linked TRBV4-3 to TRBJ2-5; matching of 6 bases hints at TRBD1 as the D gene. This specimen consisted of peripheral blood, obtained in a trial of Ad26.COV2.S vaccine versus placebo. The DNA sequence is as follows: TGCGCCAGCAGCCAAGCAACAGGGTTGGGGGAGACCCAGTACTTC. Translated, it reads CASSQATGLGETQYF.